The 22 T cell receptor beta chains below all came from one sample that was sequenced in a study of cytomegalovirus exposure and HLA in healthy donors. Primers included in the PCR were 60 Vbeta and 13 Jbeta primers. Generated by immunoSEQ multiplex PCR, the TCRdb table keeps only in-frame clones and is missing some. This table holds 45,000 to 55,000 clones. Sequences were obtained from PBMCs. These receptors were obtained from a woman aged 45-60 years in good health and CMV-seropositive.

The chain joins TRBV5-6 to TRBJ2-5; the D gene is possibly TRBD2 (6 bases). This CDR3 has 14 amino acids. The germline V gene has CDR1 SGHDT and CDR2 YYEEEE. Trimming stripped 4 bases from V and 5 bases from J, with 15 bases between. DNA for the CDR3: TGTGCCAGCAGCGAGTCGGGGGTTACGGAGACCCAGTACTTC. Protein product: CASSESGVTETQYF.

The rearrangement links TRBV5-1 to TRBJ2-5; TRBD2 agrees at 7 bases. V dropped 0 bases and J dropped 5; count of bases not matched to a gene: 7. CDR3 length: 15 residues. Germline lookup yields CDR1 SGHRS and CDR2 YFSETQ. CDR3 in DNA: TGCGCCAGCAGCTTGGTCCGAGCGGGAAAGGAGACCCAGTACTTC. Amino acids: CASSLVRAGKETQYF.

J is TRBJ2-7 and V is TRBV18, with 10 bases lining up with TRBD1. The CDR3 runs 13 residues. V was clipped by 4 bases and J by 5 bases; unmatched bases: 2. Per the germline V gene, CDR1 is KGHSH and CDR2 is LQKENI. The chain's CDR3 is CASSRGTGDEQYF. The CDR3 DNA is TGTGCCAGCTCACGGGGGACAGGGGACGAGCAGTACTTC. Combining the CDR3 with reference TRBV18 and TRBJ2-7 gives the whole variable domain NAGVMQNPRHLVRRRGQEARLRCSPMKGHSHVYWYRQLPEEGLKFMVYLQKENIIDESGMPKERFSAEFPKEGPSILRIQQVVRGDSAAYFCASSRGTGDEQYFGPGTRLTVT.

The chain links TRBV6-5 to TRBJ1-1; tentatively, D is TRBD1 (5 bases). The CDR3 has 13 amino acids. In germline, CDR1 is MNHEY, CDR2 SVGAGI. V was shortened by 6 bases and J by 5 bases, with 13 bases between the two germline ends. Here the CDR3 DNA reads TGTGCCAGCAGCGGGCCGGGGGGGACTGAAGCTTTCTTT. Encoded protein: CASSGPGGTEAFF.

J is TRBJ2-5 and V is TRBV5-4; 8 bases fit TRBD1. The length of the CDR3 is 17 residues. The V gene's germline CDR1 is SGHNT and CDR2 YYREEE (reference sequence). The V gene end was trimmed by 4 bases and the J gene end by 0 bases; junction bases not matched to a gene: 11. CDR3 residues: CASSVDRGQRDQETQYF. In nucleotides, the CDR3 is TGTGCCAGCAGCGTTGACAGGGGTCAACGAGACCAAGAGACCCAGTACTTC.

Written as DNA, the CDR3 is TGTGCCAGCAGCCAAGATAGTAGGACAGGGGGCTATGGCTACACCTTC. It encodes CASSQDSRTGGYGYTF. The chain employs TRBV4-2 and TRBJ1-2; 10 positions agree with TRBD1. The CDR3 contains 16 residues. V lost 0 bases, J lost 4 bases, and 5 bases stayed unmatched. Per the germline V gene, CDR1 is LGHNA and CDR2 is YNFKEQ.

The CDR3 sequence: CASRRVLGGETQYF. In nucleotides, the CDR3 is TGTGCCAGCAGGAGGGTGTTGGGGGGGGAGACCCAGTACTTC. V gene TRBV2 combines with J gene TRBJ2-5, with 7 bases that match TRBD2. The CDR3 consists of 14 residues. Germline CDR1 reads SNHLY; CDR2 reads FYNNEI. V trimming: 6 bases; J trimming: 5 bases; junction bases outside the gene matches: 9.

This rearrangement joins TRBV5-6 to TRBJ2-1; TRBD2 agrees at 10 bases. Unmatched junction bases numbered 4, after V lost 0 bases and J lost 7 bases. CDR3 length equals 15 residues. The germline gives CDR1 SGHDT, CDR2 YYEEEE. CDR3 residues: CASSLGGLARNEQFF. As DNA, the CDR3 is TGTGCCAGCAGCTTGGGGGGACTAGCGAGGAATGAGCAGTTCTTC. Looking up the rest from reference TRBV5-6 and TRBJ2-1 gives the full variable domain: DAGVTQSPTHLIKTRGQQVTLRCSPKSGHDTVSWYQQALGQGPQFIFQYYEEEERQRGNFPDRFSGHQFPNYSSELNVNALLLGDSALYLCASSLGGLARNEQFFGPGTRLTVL.

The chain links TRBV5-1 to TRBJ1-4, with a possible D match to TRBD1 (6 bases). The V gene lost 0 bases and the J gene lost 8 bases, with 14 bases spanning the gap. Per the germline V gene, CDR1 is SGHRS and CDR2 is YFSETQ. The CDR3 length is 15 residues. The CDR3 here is CASSLGGGEEEKLFF. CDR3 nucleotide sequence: TGCGCCAGCAGCTTGGGAGGGGGAGAGGAGGAAAAACTGTTTTTT.

CDR3 DNA: TGTGCCAGCTCACTAAGACAGGGGGCCAATAACTGGTACGAGCAGTACTTC. Amino acid sequence: CASSLRQGANNWYEQYF. The chain employs TRBV18 and TRBJ2-7; TRBD1 aligns across 10 bases. The CDR3 sequence is 17 residues long. CDR1 is KGHSH, CDR2 LQKENI, per germline. The V segment lost 4 bases and the J segment 4 bases; nucleotides outside the gene matches: 13.

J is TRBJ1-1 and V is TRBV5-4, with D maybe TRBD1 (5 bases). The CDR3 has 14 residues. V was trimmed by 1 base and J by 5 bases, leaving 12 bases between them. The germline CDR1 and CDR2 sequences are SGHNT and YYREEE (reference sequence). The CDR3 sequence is CASSLFAGHTEAFF. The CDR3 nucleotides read TGTGCCAGCAGCTTGTTTGCAGGGCATACTGAAGCTTTCTTT.

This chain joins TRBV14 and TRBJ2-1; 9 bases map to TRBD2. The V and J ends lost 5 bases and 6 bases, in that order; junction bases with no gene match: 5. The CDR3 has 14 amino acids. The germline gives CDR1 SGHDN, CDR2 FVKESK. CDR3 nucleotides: TGTGCCAGCAGCTCGCGGACTAGCGCCAATGAGCAGTTCTTC. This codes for CASSSRTSANEQFF.

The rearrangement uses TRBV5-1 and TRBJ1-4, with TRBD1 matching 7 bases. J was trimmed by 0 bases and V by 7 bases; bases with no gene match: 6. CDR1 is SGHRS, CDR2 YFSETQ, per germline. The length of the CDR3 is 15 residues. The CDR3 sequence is CASGRQGATNEKLFF. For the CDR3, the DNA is TGCGCCAGCGGGAGGCAGGGGGCAACTAATGAAAAACTGTTTTTT.

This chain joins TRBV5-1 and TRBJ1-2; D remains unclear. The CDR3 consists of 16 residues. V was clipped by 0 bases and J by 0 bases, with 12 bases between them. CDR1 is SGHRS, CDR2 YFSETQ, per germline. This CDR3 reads CASSLGPPGTNYGYTF. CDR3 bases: TGCGCCAGCAGCTTGGGTCCTCCGGGAACTAACTATGGCTACACCTTC.

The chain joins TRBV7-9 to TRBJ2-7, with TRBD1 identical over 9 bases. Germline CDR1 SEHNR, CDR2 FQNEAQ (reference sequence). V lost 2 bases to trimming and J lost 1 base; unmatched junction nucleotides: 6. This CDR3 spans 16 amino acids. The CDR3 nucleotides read TGTGCCAGCAGCTTATTGGACAGGGGATTGTCCTACGAGCAGTACTTC. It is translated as CASSLLDRGLSYEQYF.

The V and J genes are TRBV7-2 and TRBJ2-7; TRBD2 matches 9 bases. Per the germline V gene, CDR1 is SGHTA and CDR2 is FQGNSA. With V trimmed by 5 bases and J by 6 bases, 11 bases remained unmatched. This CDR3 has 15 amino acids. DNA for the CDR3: TGTGCCAGCAGCCAAACTGGACTAGCGAGTAGCGAGCAGTACTTC. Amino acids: CASSQTGLASSEQYF.

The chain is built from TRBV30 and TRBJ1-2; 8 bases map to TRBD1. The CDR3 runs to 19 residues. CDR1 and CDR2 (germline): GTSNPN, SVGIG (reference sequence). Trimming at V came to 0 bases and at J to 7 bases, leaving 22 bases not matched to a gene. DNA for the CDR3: TGTGCCTGGAGTGTACGACGCGGGTCTGGCAGGGGGCCAATCCGTGGCTACACCTTC. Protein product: CAWSVRRGSGRGPIRGYTF.

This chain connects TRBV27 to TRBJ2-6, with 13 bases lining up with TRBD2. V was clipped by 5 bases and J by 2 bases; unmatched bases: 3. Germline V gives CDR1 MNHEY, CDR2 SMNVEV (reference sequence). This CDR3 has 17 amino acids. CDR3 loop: CASSIGLAGAGANVLTF. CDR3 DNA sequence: TGTGCCAGCAGTATCGGACTAGCGGGGGCTGGGGCCAACGTCCTGACTTTC.

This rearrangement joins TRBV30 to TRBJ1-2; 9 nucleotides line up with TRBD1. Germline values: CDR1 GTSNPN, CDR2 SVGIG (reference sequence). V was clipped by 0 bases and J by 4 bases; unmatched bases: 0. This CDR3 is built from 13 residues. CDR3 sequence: CAWSVGQGYGYTF. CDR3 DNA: TGTGCCTGGAGTGTGGGACAGGGCTATGGCTACACCTTC. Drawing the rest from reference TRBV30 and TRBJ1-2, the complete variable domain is SQTIHQWPATLVQPVGSPLSLECTVEGTSNPNLYWYRQAAGRGLQLLFYSVGIGQISSEVPQNLSASRPQDRQFILSSKKLLLSDSGFYLCAWSVGQGYGYTFGSGTRLTVV.

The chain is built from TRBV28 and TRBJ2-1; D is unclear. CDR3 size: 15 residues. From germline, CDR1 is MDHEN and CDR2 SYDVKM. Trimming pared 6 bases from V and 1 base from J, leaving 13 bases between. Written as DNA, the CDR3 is TGTGCCAGCAGCGTCGGGTCGAAATCCTACAATGAGCAGTTCTTC. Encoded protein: CASSVGSKSYNEQFF.

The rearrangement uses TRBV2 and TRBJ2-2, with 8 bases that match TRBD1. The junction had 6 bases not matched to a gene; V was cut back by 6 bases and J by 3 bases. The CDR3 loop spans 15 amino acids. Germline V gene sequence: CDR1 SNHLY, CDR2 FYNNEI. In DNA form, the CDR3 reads TGTGCCAGCAGGAGATGGGGACAGGACACCGGGGAGCTGTTTTTT. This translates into CASRRWGQDTGELFF.

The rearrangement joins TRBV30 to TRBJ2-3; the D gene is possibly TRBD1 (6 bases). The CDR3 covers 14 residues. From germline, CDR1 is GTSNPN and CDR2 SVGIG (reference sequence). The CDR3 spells CASYRDSSTDTQYF. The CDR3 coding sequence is TGTGCTTCTTACAGGGATTCTAGCACAGATACGCAGTATTTT.